This is a list of T cell receptor beta chains from one sample in a study of blood T cell repertoires in COVID-19. Method: immunoSEQ multiplex PCR; TCRdb's copy keeps in-frame clones and lacks some. The table includes under 350,000 clones, roughly 91% detected once. The sample consisted of peripheral blood. The receptor source for this set is a man aged 40-49 years with acute or convalescent COVID-19. Each CDR3 is given with its conserved first and last residue. The D gene is left open where the match is weak. Clone size is shown for a subset of rows, as once, few, many or a class of expanded clone.

size: NA; D: NA; V: TRBV14; J: TRBJ2-7; DNA: TGTGCCAGCAGCCATATAGGGACATCCAACTACGAGCAGTACTTC; CDR3: CASSHIGTSNYEQYF
size: NA; D: NA; V: TRBV5-6; J: TRBJ1-3; DNA: TGTGCCAGCAGCACGGGGAGGAGACCCCCGGGAAACACCATATATTTT; CDR3: CASSTGRRPPGNTIYF
size: NA; D: NA; V: TRBV18; J: TRBJ2-7; DNA: TGTGCCAGCTCACCTACAGGCTCCTACGAGCAGTACTTC; CDR3: CASSPTGSYEQYF
size: NA; D: NA; V: TRBV5-1; J: TRBJ2-7; DNA: TGCGCCAGCAGCTTTTTAGACAGCTACGAGCAGTACTTC; CDR3: CASSFLDSYEQYF
size: NA; D: TRBD2; V: TRBV6-1; J: TRBJ2-7; DNA: TGTGCCAGCAGTGAATGGACTAGCGGAGATTACGAGCAGTACTTC; CDR3: CASSEWTSGDYEQYF
size: NA; D: NA; V: TRBV30; J: TRBJ1-2; DNA: TGTGCCTGGAGTGTCGGACTGACATATGGCTACACCTTC; CDR3: CAWSVGLTYGYTF
size: NA; D: TRBD2; V: TRBV5-1; J: TRBJ2-1; DNA: TGCGCCAGCAGCCAAAGCGGGGGGGCTCACAATGAGCAGTTCTTC; CDR3: CASSQSGGAHNEQFF
size: NA; D: NA; V: TRBV14; J: TRBJ1-6; DNA: TGTGCCAGCAGCCAAGTCGAGAGCTCCTATAATTCACCCCTCCACTTT; CDR3: CASSQVESSYNSPLHF
size: NA; D: TRBD1; V: TRBV7-2; J: TRBJ1-2; DNA: TGTGCCAGCAGCTCCCCTCGACAGGGCCTTAGGAGAAACACCTTC; CDR3: CASSSPRQGLRRNTF
size: NA; D: NA; V: TRBV6-5; J: TRBJ1-1; DNA: TGTGCCAGCAGTCCGACTAACATGGGGGCGGCTTTCTTT; CDR3: CASSPTNMGAAFF
size: NA; D: NA; V: TRBV24-1; J: TRBJ2-2; DNA: TGTGCCACCAGTGATCATGACACCCTAAACACCGGGGAGCTGTTTTTT; CDR3: CATSDHDTLNTGELFF
size: NA; D: NA; V: TRBV27; J: TRBJ1-3; DNA: TGTGCCAGCGGCCCGGCCGGGGGGATCTCTGGAAACACCATATATTTT; CDR3: CASGPAGGISGNTIYF
size: NA; D: NA; V: TRBV21-1; J: TRBJ1-5; DNA: TGTGCCAGCAGCAAAGGAGGTGAAAGGGACAGGTCTAATCAGCCCCAGCATTTT; CDR3: CASSKGGERDRSNQPQHF
size: few; D: NA; V: TRBV11-2; J: TRBJ1-5; DNA: TGTGCCAGCAGCTTAGGGACAGGCAATCAGCCCCAGCATTTT; CDR3: CASSLGTGNQPQHF
size: once; D: TRBD1; V: TRBV29-1; J: TRBJ1-1; DNA: TGCAGCGTTGGACAGGGGGCAGGGACTGAAGCTTTCTTT; CDR3: CSVGQGAGTEAFF
size: NA; D: TRBD1; V: TRBV2; J: TRBJ1-2; DNA: TGTGCCAGCAGAAATGACAGGGGGCGAGGTGGCTACACCTTC; CDR3: CASRNDRGRGGYTF
size: NA; D: NA; V: TRBV2; J: TRBJ1-2; DNA: TGTGCCAGCAGTGAAATCTTGGGCAGCCCGCGCTATGGCTACACCTTC; CDR3: CASSEILGSPRYGYTF
size: NA; D: NA; V: TRBV3-1/TRBV3-2; J: TRBJ2-5; DNA: TGTGCCAGCAGCTTTCGACAGGTAGAGACCCAGTACTTC; CDR3: CASSFRQVETQYF
size: NA; D: NA; V: TRBV6-5; J: TRBJ1-1; DNA: TGTGCCAGCACCTATAACACTGAAGCTTTCTTT; CDR3: CASTYNTEAFF
size: NA; D: TRBD1; V: TRBV30; J: TRBJ2-1; DNA: TGTGCCTGGAGTGTAGATGAGGGGGCAAGCTACAATGAGCAGTTCTTC; CDR3: CAWSVDEGASYNEQFF
size: few; D: TRBD1; V: TRBV11-2; J: TRBJ2-7; DNA: TGTGCCAGCAGCTTAAACTCCCGGGACAGAGACCCCTACGAGCAGTACTTC; CDR3: CASSLNSRDRDPYEQYF
size: NA; D: TRBD2; V: TRBV5-1; J: TRBJ2-1; DNA: TGCGCCAGCAGCCTGATGACTAGCGGGGGGCACAATGAGCAGTTCTTC; CDR3: CASSLMTSGGHNEQFF